What follows describes a single T cell receptor (beta chain). The V gene end was trimmed by 4 bases and the J gene end by 2 bases; junction bases not matched to a gene: 8. Germline CDR1 is LGHNA and CDR2 is YNFKEQ. This CDR3 is built from 16 residues. Assay used: immunoSEQ multiplex PCR; TCRdb lists only in-frame clones, some missing. Of under 200,000 clones listed, approximately 80% were seen once; the top ten hold roughly 2.8%. The entry originates in a study of blood T cell repertoires in COVID-19. Specimen: peripheral blood. This sequence originates from an older woman with acute or convalescent COVID-19. The chain recombines TRBV4-2 with TRBJ1-1; 9 bases map to TRBD1. This CDR3 reads CASSRAGQGFNTEAFF. CDR3 bases: TGTGCCAGCAGCCGAGCGGGACAGGGTTTTAACACTGAAGCTTTCTTT.